A selection of T cell receptor beta chains follows, all from one sample in a study of T cells after posttransplantation cyclophosphamide. Only in-frame clones appear in the TCRdb table, and some are missing; sequencing was by immunoSEQ multiplex PCR. The sample yields 21,000 or so clones, approximately 98% seen once. Sequenced: naive CD8+ T cells sorted from PBMCs. The receptors were gathered from a man aged 35-49 years in good health, CMV-negative, and a related stem cell transplant donor. CDR3s include the opening cysteine and the closing phenylalanine or tryptophan. A D gene is named only where the DNA matches it firmly. Clone size is not always given. Where it is, it says once, few, many or a class for expanded clones.

TRBV28	NA	TRBJ2-5	NA	TGTGCCAGCAGTCCCCCAGGGATCGTGGAGACCCAGTACTTC	CASSPPGIVETQYF
TRBV27	NA	TRBJ2-5	TRBD2	TGTGCCAGCCGGGGCCTAGCGGGACTAGAGACCCAGTACTTC	CASRGLAGLETQYF
TRBV11-2	NA	TRBJ2-1	NA	TGTGCCAGCAGCCAAGACCGGGCCCTAGCACCAAATGAGCAGTTCTTC	CASSQDRALAPNEQFF
TRBV5-8	NA	TRBJ2-7	TRBD2	TGTGCCAGCAGATTAGCGGGAGACTACGAGCAGTACTTC	CASRLAGDYEQYF
TRBV6-4	NA	TRBJ2-3	TRBD2	TGTGCCAGCAGTGACGTAGCGGGGAATACGCAGTATTTT	CASSDVAGNTQYF
TRBV27	NA	TRBJ1-2	NA	TGTGCCAGCAGTTTACACAGGGCGGCTGGTGGCTACACCTTC	CASSLHRAAGGYTF
TRBV27	NA	TRBJ2-5	NA	TGTGCCAGCAGAAACCGCCCAGGCCAAGAGACCCAGTACTTC	CASRNRPGQETQYF
TRBV7-9	NA	TRBJ1-1	NA	TGTGCCAGCAGCTTCCCTCTGCACGGAGCTTTCTTT	CASSFPLHGAFF
TRBV9	NA	TRBJ2-3	NA	TGTGCCAGCAGCGTTGGCACCGGGGAACCTTTCACAGATACGCAGTATTTT	CASSVGTGEPFTDTQYF
TRBV4-1	NA	TRBJ2-2	TRBD2	TGCGCCAGCAGCCAAGACCCTAGCGGGGTTAACACCGGGGAGCTGTTTTTT	CASSQDPSGVNTGELFF
TRBV6-5	NA	TRBJ1-1	TRBD1	TGTGCCAGCAGTTACCCTGGGGACAGACTAAGTGAAGCTTTCTTT	CASSYPGDRLSEAFF
TRBV6-6	NA	TRBJ1-1	NA	TGTGCCAGCAGCGTGAGAGCGAACACTGAAGCTTTCTTT	CASSVRANTEAFF
TRBV5-4	NA	TRBJ2-7	TRBD2	TGTGCCAGCAGCTTCTCTAGCGGTAACGGGGCCTACGAGCAGTACTTC	CASSFSSGNGAYEQYF
TRBV11-3	NA	TRBJ2-7	TRBD2	TGTGCCAGCAGCTTAGAGCGCGGGAGGTTTAGCCACTCCTACGAGCAGTACTTC	CASSLERGRFSHSYEQYF
TRBV6-6	NA	TRBJ1-1	NA	TGTGCCGCGCAGACGGGAGTCCGAGCTTTCTTT	CAAQTGVRAFF
TRBV6-5	NA	TRBJ1-1	TRBD1	TGTGCCAGCAGTTACTTCGACAGGGGCACTGAAGCTTTCTTT	CASSYFDRGTEAFF
TRBV5-6	NA	TRBJ2-7	TRBD1	TGTGCCAGCAGCCAATCAACAGGGGGGCCCTACGAGCAGTACTTC	CASSQSTGGPYEQYF
TRBV5-1	NA	TRBJ1-4	NA	TGCGCCAGCAGCCAGCGGACTAATGAAAAACTGTTTTTT	CASSQRTNEKLFF
TRBV7-8	once	TRBJ2-2	NA	TGTGCCAGCAGCTCAGTTCTTCCTAACACCGGGGAGCTGTTTTTT	CASSSVLPNTGELFF
TRBV7-9	NA	TRBJ2-3	NA	TGTGCCAGCAGCCCGATGGGAGCGGCAGTGAATACAGATACGCAGTATTTT	CASSPMGAAVNTDTQYF
TRBV4-1	NA	TRBJ2-1	NA	TGCGCCAGCAGCCAAGACCAGGGAGGCTACAATGAGCAGTTCTTC	CASSQDQGGYNEQFF
TRBV27	NA	TRBJ2-7	NA	TGTGCCAGCAGTGTACCAGGGGCTCGCTACGAGCAGTACTTC	CASSVPGARYEQYF
TRBV28	NA	TRBJ2-3	TRBD1	TGTGCCAGCAGTTCGGGACAGATATACACAGATACGCAGTATTTT	CASSSGQIYTDTQYF
TRBV27	NA	TRBJ2-1	NA	TGTGCCAGCAGTCCAGGGCTCGACGGTGGGGAGCAGTTCTTC	CASSPGLDGGEQFF
TRBV4-3	NA	TRBJ2-1	NA	TGCGCCAGCAGCAAAAACAAGTTTTACAATGAGCAGTTCTTC	CASSKNKFYNEQFF
TRBV6-5	NA	TRBJ2-5	NA	TGTGCCAGCAGTTACTCGATTAGACAAGAGACCCAGTACTTC	CASSYSIRQETQYF
TRBV7-9	NA	TRBJ1-5	TRBD1	TGTGCCAGCGGACAGGGGTTTGGTCAGCCCCAGCATTTT	CASGQGFGQPQHF
TRBV4-1	NA	TRBJ2-7	NA	TGCGCCAGCAGCCAACTTGGGACGGGAGCGGTGGGTTACGAGCAGTACTTC	CASSQLGTGAVGYEQYF
TRBV27	NA	TRBJ2-1	TRBD2	TGTGCCAGCAGTTTCGGACTAGCGCAAATCAATGAGCAGTTCTTC	CASSFGLAQINEQFF
TRBV27	NA	TRBJ1-3	NA	TGTGCCAGCAGTTTATATGGGGGCAGTGGAAACACCATATATTTT	CASSLYGGSGNTIYF
TRBV2	NA	TRBJ2-3	NA	TGTGCCAGCAGTGAAATCGCGGAAACAGATACGCAGTATTTT	CASSEIAETDTQYF
TRBV29-1	NA	TRBJ1-2	TRBD1	TGCAGCGTAGAAACAGGGGGCGCTGGCTATGGCTACACCTTC	CSVETGGAGYGYTF
TRBV4-2	NA	TRBJ1-2	NA	TGTGCCAGCAGCCAAGGCGGGGCTGGCTACACCTTC	CASSQGGAGYTF
TRBV6-1	NA	TRBJ2-7	NA	TGTGCCAGCAGTGTTTGGGGCAATGGCGAGCAGTACTTC	CASSVWGNGEQYF
TRBV27	NA	TRBJ2-1	TRBD1	TGTGCCAGCAGTAACAGGGGTCCCTACAATGAGCAGTTCTTC	CASSNRGPYNEQFF
TRBV7-6	NA	TRBJ2-1	TRBD2	TGTGCCAGCAGCTTAGGCGTAGGGACTAGTGGCTCCGGCGGGTGGGTCTACAATGAGCAGTTCTTC	CASSLGVGTSGSGGWVYNEQFF
TRBV9	NA	TRBJ2-1	TRBD2	TGTGCCAGCAGCGTAGGACTAGCGGGAGGGCCCAACAATGAGCAGTTCTTC	CASSVGLAGGPNNEQFF
TRBV2	NA	TRBJ2-3	TRBD2	TGTGCCAGCAGTGACCTAGCGGGAGGGATCGGCACAGATACGCAGTATTTT	CASSDLAGGIGTDTQYF
TRBV5-8	NA	TRBJ1-3	NA	TGTGCCAGCAGCCCGAGGAGCTCTGGAAACACCATATATTTT	CASSPRSSGNTIYF
TRBV11-2	NA	TRBJ2-3	NA	TGTGCCAGCAGCTTACGGGGTTTGCAGTATTTT	CASSLRGLQYF
TRBV28	NA	TRBJ2-2	NA	TGTGCCAGTTCCAGTATCGGGGGGCTGGTGGAGCTGTTTTTT	CASSSIGGLVELFF
TRBV4-2	NA	TRBJ2-5	NA	TGTGCCAGCAGCCACAATAAAGACGGACAACAAGAGACCCAGTACTTC	CASSHNKDGQQETQYF
TRBV7-6	NA	TRBJ2-3	TRBD2	TGTGCCAGCAGCTTAGATATAGCGGGAGGGTCCACAGATACGCAGTATTTT	CASSLDIAGGSTDTQYF
TRBV9	NA	TRBJ1-1	TRBD1	TGTGCCAGCAGCGTAGGGACAGGGAAAACTGAAGCTTTCTTT	CASSVGTGKTEAFF
TRBV5-1	NA	TRBJ2-7	TRBD2	TGCGCCAGCAGCTTCCAGCGGGAGTATTCCTACGAGCAGTACTTC	CASSFQREYSYEQYF
TRBV19	NA	TRBJ2-7	NA	TGTGCCAGTAGTATCGATCGGGGTACCTACGAGCAGTACTTC	CASSIDRGTYEQYF
TRBV4-2	NA	TRBJ1-1	NA	TGTGCCAGCAGCAGAGGGGGACCGAACACTGAAGCTTTCTTT	CASSRGGPNTEAFF
TRBV4-1	NA	TRBJ2-2	TRBD2	TGCGCCAGCACCCAGGGTCTAGGGCGGGAGTTGCCCGGGGAGCTGTTTTTT	CASTQGLGRELPGELFF
TRBV6-5	NA	TRBJ1-1	NA	TGTGCCAGCAGTCCCGGGGGGAACACTGAAGCTTTCTTT	CASSPGGNTEAFF
TRBV7-2	once	TRBJ2-7	TRBD2	TGTGCCAGCAGTGATAGCGGGAGTCGTTACGAGCAGTACTTC	CASSDSGSRYEQYF
TRBV15	NA	TRBJ1-5	NA	TGTGCCACCAGCAGAGAGGGGCGAACATTTGAGCCCCAGCATTTT	CATSREGRTFEPQHF
TRBV7-9	NA	TRBJ2-1	TRBD2	TGTGCCAGCAGCTCGCCTCCTAGCGGGAGTTTCTCCTACAATGAGCAGTTCTTC	CASSSPPSGSFSYNEQFF
TRBV7-9	NA	TRBJ2-1	TRBD1	TGTGCCAGCAGCTGGCCGGGACAGGGATACAATGAGCAGTTCTTC	CASSWPGQGYNEQFF
TRBV27	NA	TRBJ1-5	NA	TGTGCCAGCAGTTTGGGACTGACCAATCAGCCCCAGCATTTT	CASSLGLTNQPQHF